This T cell receptor beta chain originates from a study of blood T cell repertoires in COVID-19. Overall study: Italy, Spain and the United States were the sources of the convalescent and acute COVID-19 samples.

Germline V gene sequence: CDR1 SEHNR, CDR2 FQNEAQ (reference sequence). The CDR3 extends over 19 amino acids. Trimming pared 4 bases from V and 6 bases from J, leaving 29 bases between. Assay: immunoSEQ multiplex PCR; the TCRdb copy retains only in-frame clones and omits some. The repertoire holds around 62,000 clones, with about four fifths as singletons. Material for sequencing was peripheral blood. The sequence came from a man aged 45 to 65 with active COVID-19. V usage is TRBV7-9 and J usage is TRBJ2-3, with a possible D match to TRBD2 (6 bases). The CDR3: CASSSNIPTPGLSHDTQYF. Here the CDR3 DNA reads TGTGCCAGCAGCTCAAATATCCCAACCCCGGGACTTTCGCACGATACGCAGTATTTT.